This T cell receptor (beta chain) was identified during a study of shared clonotypes between healthy human individuals (dated by TCRdb to 2019 to 2021). Concerning the study at large: Two women and a few men aged 18 to 49 years were included in the cohort. To increase sequencing depth and limit assay-specific biases, different laboratories used diverse techniques to prepare libraries and sequence TCR repertoires. Leukapheresis yielded between about 0.94 and 8.9 billion PBMCs per donor. Blood TCR repertoires of a handful of healthy adults were deeply sequenced to estimate repertoire size and the extent of clonotype sharing between individuals. For each donor, CD4 naive and CD4 memory were each given three plates, CD8 naive was given two plates, and CD8 memory was given one plate.

Results and caveats for the whole study, not just this receptor: Rarefaction of sorted-subset datasets indicated incomplete sequencing despite the large sequencing depth. When a handful of donors were compared, the shared fraction of clonotypes was about 5.2% for naive CD4, 3% to 4% for naive CD8, 2.3% for memory CD4, and roughly 0.4% for memory CD8. Naive subsets generally had larger estimated clonotype richness than memory subsets. Sampling was limited to blood, and TCR repertoires in tissue likely differ from TCR repertoires in blood. Clonotypes shared by all four sorted-subset donors showed higher generation probabilities than non-shared clonotypes. Based on pairwise subsampling, the degree of clonotype sharing among donors was expected to be affected by sequencing depth. Because the study included a small number of donors, the genetic and exposure-history diversity represented was limited.

CD8 naive samples were CD45RO-negative cells positively selected for CCR7, giving a CD45RA+CCR7+ population that excluded TemRA cells. Donors were healthy HIV-negative adults with no recently reported acute infections or vaccinations. Every donor was a Caucasian adult living in Nashville, Tennessee, USA. Blood was collected by leukapheresis, and PBMCs were isolated by Ficoll-Histopaque density gradient centrifugation and then cryopreserved in liquid nitrogen vapor phase. Analytical flow cytometry was used to check the purity and quantity of every magnetically sorted T cell population. Genomic DNA was isolated from each sorted fraction and quantified by UV absorbance on a Nanodrop 2000c. Turning to this clone: Its binding antigen is unknown. No base quality values were provided; no much bigger clone lies one nucleotide off. Other DNA sequences within the sample encode an identical CDR3.

TCR CDR3 regions were amplified from genomic DNA by multiplex PCR using the deep immunoSEQ assay. Extracted genomic DNA from each cell subset was spread evenly across all wells of several immunoSEQ 96-well plates, with each plate serving as a replicate. For sorted subsets, each replicate PCR was loaded with about 0.2 ug genomic DNA, equivalent to 30,000 or so T cell genomes. Purified libraries were measured with a Qubit 3.0 fluorometer, size-checked on a Bioanalyzer 2100, and measured again with the KAPA Library Quantification kit. A separate single-read 150-cycle Illumina NextSeq 550 flow cell was used to sequence each immunoSEQ 96-well plate. The authors processed their data as follows. Because the immunoSEQ output included only junctional sequences and no quality scores, the filtering could not be the same as the filtering used for full-length reads. Sequences were annotated with PyIR, a Python wrapper for IgBLAST v1.9, using IMGT germline references to assign V/J genes and CDR3. Reads with weak V/J assignments (E-value above 1e-6), missing CDR3, stop codons, out-of-frame junctions, or ambiguous translated residues were removed. A V3J clonotype was defined by an identical inferred V gene, J gene, and CDR3 amino acid sequence. Percentage overlap between repertoires was computed as shared unique clonotypes divided by the size of the smaller repertoire. Richness of each repertoire was evaluated using RTK rarefaction, the Chao1 estimator, and Recon v2.1 estimates of unobserved clonotypes. Generation probabilities were computed with OLGA for all TCRbeta clonotypes obtained by the gDNA method from several donors. TCRdb took over this immuneACCESS table, retaining in-frame rearrangements with V and J assigned. Such tables are incomplete; in checked studies, under half of the missing clones stem from an unresolved V gene, and the remainder is unexplained. V and J calls and clone size are those listed in that table; D and trimming were worked out from the DNA. The sample has over 2,000,000 clones on record, roughly 93% of them singletons. Of the sample, around 1.8% is held by the ten largest clones.

The TCR sequence derives from a man younger than 35 in good health. Some clones in this sample may be carry-over from other donors' samples. The sequenced sample was naive CD8+ T cells from PBMCs. What the cell subset or site label conveys for this sample: CD45RA+CCR7+.

The DNA reads as follows: TGCAGCGTTGAAGAGAACACTGAAGCTTTCTTT. This gives the protein CSVEENTEAFF. Rearrangement joined TRBV29-1 to TRBJ1-1; no D gene is confidently identified. CDR1 and CDR2 are read off the germline V gene as SQVTM and ANQGSEA. V lost 0 bases and J lost 1 base; the stretch between them is 0 bases long. Reading from cysteine to phenylalanine, the CDR3 counts 11 amino acids. Solely the CDR3 DNA is kept, with 33 bases framed from the first base.